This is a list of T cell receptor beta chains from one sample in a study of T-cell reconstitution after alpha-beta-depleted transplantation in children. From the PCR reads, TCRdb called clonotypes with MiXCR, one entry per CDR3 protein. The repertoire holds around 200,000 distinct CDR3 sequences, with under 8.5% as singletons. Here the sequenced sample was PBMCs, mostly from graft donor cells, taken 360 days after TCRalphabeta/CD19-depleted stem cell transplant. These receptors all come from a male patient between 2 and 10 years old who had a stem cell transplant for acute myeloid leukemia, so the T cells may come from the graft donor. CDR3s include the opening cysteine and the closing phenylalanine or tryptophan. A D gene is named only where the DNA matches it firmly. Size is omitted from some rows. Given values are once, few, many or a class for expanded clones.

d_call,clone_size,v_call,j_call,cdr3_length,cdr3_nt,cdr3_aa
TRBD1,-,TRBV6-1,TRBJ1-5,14,TGTGCCAGCAGTGAGACAGGGGTAAATCAGCCCCAGCATTTT,CASSETGVNQPQHF
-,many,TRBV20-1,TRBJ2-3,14,TGCAGTGCTACCGTTAGGGCAGGAACAGATACGCAGTATTTT,CSATVRAGTDTQYF
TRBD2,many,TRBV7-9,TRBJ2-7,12,TGTGCCAGTCGCGGGGGATCCTACGAGCAGTACTTC,CASRGGSYEQYF
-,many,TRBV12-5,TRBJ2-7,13,TGTGCTAGTGGTTTAAGGGGATCCTACGAGCAGTACTTC,CASGLRGSYEQYF
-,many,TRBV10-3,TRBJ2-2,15,TGTGCCATCAGGGGTCCTAGCGTCGGGGCCGGGGAGCTGTTTTTT,CAIRGPSVGAGELFF
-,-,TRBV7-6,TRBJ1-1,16,TGTGCCAGCAGCTTAGGTGGGGGGGTAGGTTACACTGAAGCTTTCTTT,CASSLGGGVGYTEAFF
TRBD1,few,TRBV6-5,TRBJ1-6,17,TGTGCCAGCAGTTACTCGGACAGGGGGTTTGATAATTCACCCCTCCACTTT,CASSYSDRGFDNSPLHF
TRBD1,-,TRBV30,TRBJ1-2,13,TGTGCCGGCAGACAGGGGGCGGCTTATGGCTACACCTTC,CAGRQGAAYGYTF
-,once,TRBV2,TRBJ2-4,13,TGTGCCAGCGGGACGGACAAGGGGGACATTCAGTACTTC,CASGTDKGDIQYF
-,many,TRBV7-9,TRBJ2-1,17,TGTGCCAGCAGCCTCCCCAACAGCGGTCCAGTAGTAAATGAGCAGTTCTTC,CASSLPNSGPVVNEQFF
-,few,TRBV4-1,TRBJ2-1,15,TGCGCCAGCAGCCAGAGGGTTAGGGACTACAATGAGCAGTTCTTC,CASSQRVRDYNEQFF
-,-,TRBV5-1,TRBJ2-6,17,TGCGCCAGCAGCTTGTATCGGGGAGAGTCCGGGGCCAACGTCCTGACTTTC,CASSLYRGESGANVLTF
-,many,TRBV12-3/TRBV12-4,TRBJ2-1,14,TGTGCCAGCAGTTTTAGGCGCGGGAAGAATGAGCAGTTCTTC,CASSFRRGKNEQFF
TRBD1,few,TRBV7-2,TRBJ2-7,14,TGTGCCAGCAGCTTGGGGACAGGGTCCCACGAGCAGTACTTC,CASSLGTGSHEQYF
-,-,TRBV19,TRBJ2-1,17,TGTGCCAGTAGTATAGATAGAGGGGCAAGAGGCTCGTATGAGCAGTTCTTC,CASSIDRGARGSYEQFF
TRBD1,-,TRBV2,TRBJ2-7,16,TGTGCCAGCAGTGTCCCTCTAGGACAGGGAAACTACGAGCAGTACTTC,CASSVPLGQGNYEQYF
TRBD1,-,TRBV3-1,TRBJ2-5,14,TGTGCCAGCGTACCGGGACAGCTTCAAGAGACCCAGTACTTC,CASVPGQLQETQYF
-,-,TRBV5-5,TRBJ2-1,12,TGTGCCAGTCAGCTTAGGGGAAATGAGCAGTTCTTC,CASQLRGNEQFF
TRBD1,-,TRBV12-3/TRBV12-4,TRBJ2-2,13,TGTGCCAGCAGCCGACAGGGGATCGGGGAGCTGTTTTTT,CASSRQGIGELFF
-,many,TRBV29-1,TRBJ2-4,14,TGCAGCGTTGATGGGGGGGCGGCCAAAAACATTCAGTACTTC,CSVDGGAAKNIQYF
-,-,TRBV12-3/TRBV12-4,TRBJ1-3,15,TGTGCCAGCCAGCTGAGCCGGGTGTCTGGAAACACCATATATTTT,CASQLSRVSGNTIYF
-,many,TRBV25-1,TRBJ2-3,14,TGTGCCAGCACATTGGCAGGGTCGGGAGATACGCAGTATTTT,CASTLAGSGDTQYF
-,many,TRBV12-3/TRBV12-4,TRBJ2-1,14,TGTGCCAGCCTCCAGGGGAGCTCCTACAATGAGCAGTTCTTC,CASLQGSSYNEQFF
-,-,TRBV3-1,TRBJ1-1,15,TGTGCCAGCAGCCAAGGGGCAGGGGCGAACACTGAAGCTTTCTTT,CASSQGAGANTEAFF
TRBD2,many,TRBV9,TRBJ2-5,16,TGTGCCAGCAGCCTCTCACTAGCGGGTGGGCAAGAGACCCAGTACTTC,CASSLSLAGGQETQYF
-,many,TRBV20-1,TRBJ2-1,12,TGCAGTGCCATACACACATACAATGAGCAGTTCTTC,CSAIHTYNEQFF
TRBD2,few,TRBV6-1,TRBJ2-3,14,TGTGCCAGCAGTCTGAGCGGGAGGCTTGCTACGCAGTATTTT,CASSLSGRLATQYF
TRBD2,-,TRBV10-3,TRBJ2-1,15,TGTGCCATCAGTCCGGGACTAGCGGGTCACAATGAGCAGTTCTTC,CAISPGLAGHNEQFF
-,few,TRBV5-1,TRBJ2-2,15,TGCGCCAGCAGCTTGGCCGTTGGGGCCGTCGGGGAGCTGTTTTTT,CASSLAVGAVGELFF
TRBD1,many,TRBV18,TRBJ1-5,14,TGTGCCAGCTCACCCGGGACAGCGGGCCAGCCCCAGCATTTT,CASSPGTAGQPQHF
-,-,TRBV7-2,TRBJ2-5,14,TGTGCCAGCAGCTTAGGTCTCCTCAAAGAGACCCAGTACTTC,CASSLGLLKETQYF
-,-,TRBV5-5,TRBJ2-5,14,TGTGCCAGCCGCGACACGACCTCCATAGAGACCCAGTACTTC,CASRDTTSIETQYF
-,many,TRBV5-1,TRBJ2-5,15,TGCGCCAGCAGCTTGCCAGGGAAGGGGCTGATGACCCAGTACTTC,CASSLPGKGLMTQYF
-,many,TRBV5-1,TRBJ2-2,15,TGCGCCAGCAGCTTGGGGCAGACGAACACCGGGGAGCTGTTTTTT,CASSLGQTNTGELFF
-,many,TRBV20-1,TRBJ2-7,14,TGCAGTGCTAGTCCTGCGGGACAGTCCTACGAGCAGTACTTC,CSASPAGQSYEQYF
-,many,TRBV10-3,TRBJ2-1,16,TGTGCCATCAGTGAGGGAGGGGCCAGCTCCTACAATGAGCAGTTCTTC,CAISEGGASSYNEQFF
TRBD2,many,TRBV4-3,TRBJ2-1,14,TGCGCCAGCAGCCTTAGCGGGAGGGCCTTTGAGCAGTTCTTC,CASSLSGRAFEQFF
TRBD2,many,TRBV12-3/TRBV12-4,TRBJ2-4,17,TGTGCCAGCAGCCCCACCAGACAGGCGTCGGGAGGGAACATTCAGTACTTC,CASSPTRQASGGNIQYF
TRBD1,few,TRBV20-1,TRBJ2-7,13,TGCAGTGCTAGCTGGGACAGGGGATACGAGCAGTACTTC,CSASWDRGYEQYF
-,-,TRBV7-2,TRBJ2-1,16,TGTGCCAGCAGCTTATCGATAGAGACTACTTACAATGAGCAGTTCTTC,CASSLSIETTYNEQFF
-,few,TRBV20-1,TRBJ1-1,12,TGCAGTGCTGACTGGACGGGCACTGAAGCTTTCTTT,CSADWTGTEAFF
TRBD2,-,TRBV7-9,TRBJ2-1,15,TGTGCCAGCAGTTCGGGACTAGCGATGTACAATGAGCAGTTCTTC,CASSSGLAMYNEQFF
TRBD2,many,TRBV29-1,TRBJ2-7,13,TGCAGCGTTGAATTCCTAGCGGGAGTCGAGCAGTACTTC,CSVEFLAGVEQYF
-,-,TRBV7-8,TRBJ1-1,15,TGTGCCAGCAGCTCATCGACAGTAGGGAACACTGAAGCTTTCTTT,CASSSSTVGNTEAFF
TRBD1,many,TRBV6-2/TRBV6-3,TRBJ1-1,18,TGTGCCAGCAGATTTACCGGGACAGGGGGCGCTCAGAACACTGAAGCTTTCTTT,CASRFTGTGGAQNTEAFF
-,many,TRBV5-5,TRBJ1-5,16,TGTGCCAGCAGCTTGGAAGGCCCAGGATCAAATCAGCCCCAGCATTTT,CASSLEGPGSNQPQHF
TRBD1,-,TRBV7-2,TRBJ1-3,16,TGTGCCAGCAGCCAAACCCAGGGGGCCGGTGGAAACACCATATATTTT,CASSQTQGAGGNTIYF
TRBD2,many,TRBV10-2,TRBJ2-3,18,TGCGCCAGCAGTGAGTCAGTGGCTAGCGGGGGGGAGACAGATACGCAGTATTTT,CASSESVASGGETDTQYF
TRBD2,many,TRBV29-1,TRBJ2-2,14,TGCAGCGTGCCGGGACTAGAAAAAACCGGGGAGCTGTTTTTT,CSVPGLEKTGELFF
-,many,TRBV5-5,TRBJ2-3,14,TGTGCCAGCAGCTTGACCGGCCTGGCAAATACGCAGTATTTT,CASSLTGLANTQYF
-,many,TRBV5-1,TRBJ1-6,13,TGCGCCAGCAGCTCCACGGACCACAGGGCCCTCCACTTT,CASSSTDHRALHF
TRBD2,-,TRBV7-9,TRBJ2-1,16,TGTGCCAGCAGCTTAGTTAGGACTAGCAACTACAATGAGCAGTTCTTC,CASSLVRTSNYNEQFF
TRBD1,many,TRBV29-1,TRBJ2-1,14,TGCAGCGTGGCCCGGGACAGATTCTACAATGAGCAGTTCTTC,CSVARDRFYNEQFF